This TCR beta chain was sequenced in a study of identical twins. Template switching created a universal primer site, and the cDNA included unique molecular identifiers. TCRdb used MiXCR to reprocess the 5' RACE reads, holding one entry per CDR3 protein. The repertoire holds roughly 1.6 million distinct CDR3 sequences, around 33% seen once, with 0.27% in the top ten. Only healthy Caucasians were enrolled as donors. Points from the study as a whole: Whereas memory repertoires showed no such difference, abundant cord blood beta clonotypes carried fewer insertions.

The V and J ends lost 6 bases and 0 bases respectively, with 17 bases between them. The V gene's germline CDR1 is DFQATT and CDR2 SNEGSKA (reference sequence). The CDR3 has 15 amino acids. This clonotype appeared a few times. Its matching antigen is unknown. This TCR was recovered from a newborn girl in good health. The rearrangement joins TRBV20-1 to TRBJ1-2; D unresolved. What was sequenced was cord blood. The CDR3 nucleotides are TGCAGTGCAAAATCGCCAGCGCCAGCTAACTATGGCTACACCTTC. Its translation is CSAKSPAPANYGYTF.